One sample yielded the 25 T cell receptor beta chains listed below, sequenced in a study of regulatory T cells in long-lasting Graves disease (dated by TCRdb to the early 2020s). What this sample's time point label stands for: persistent/refractory GD, antithyroid drugs over 5 years with positive TRAb. RNA was extracted from PBMCs in TRIzol for both TCR sequencing and RNA sequencing. Receptors were amplified or captured by multiplex PCR. Instrument used: Illumina HiSeq 4000. CDR3 regions were amplified by Arm-PCR with iRepertoire HTBI primers to construct TCR beta libraries. TCRdb reprocessing: public reads trimmed at Q25 with fastp, clones called with MiXCR, in-frame beta chains kept. Each record represents a unique CDR3 protein, reported with the most common genes and DNA among its rows. In all, the sample holds roughly 470,000 distinct CDR3 sequences, and roughly 20% of those were seen once. About 7.8% of the sample goes to the ten largest clones.

The sequencing used peripheral blood mononuclear cells (PBMCs), collected when the disease was refractory, from a patient treated with antithyroid drugs. Receptor source: a female donor with Graves disease.

In its sample, this clonotype was seen a few times. An end of the junction does not agree with germline; a read error may underlie this. The chain has TRBV5-4 and TRBJ2-7, with D tentatively TRBD2 (5 bases). The germline gives CDR1 SGHNT, CDR2 YYREEE (reference sequence). The CDR3 totals 15 residues. The CDR3, as DNA: TGTGCCAGCAGCTTGGCCGGGAAGGGCTCCCACGAGCAGTACTTC. Translated: CASSLAGKGSHEQYF.

This clonotype has at least ten counts. This sequence joins TRBV28 and TRBJ2-5, with 10 bases fitting TRBD1. The CDR3 contains 15 residues. V was pared by 6 bases and J by 4 bases, with 8 bases of the junction left unmatched. Germline V lookup: CDR1 MDHEN, CDR2 SYDVKM. CDR3 sequence: CASRTDRGPPETQYF. In nucleotides, the CDR3 is TGTGCCAGCAGAACCGACAGGGGGCCCCCAGAGACCCAGTACTTC.

J is TRBJ2-1 and V is TRBV7-3, with D perhaps assigned TRBD1 or TRBD2 (6 bases each). CDR3 length: 16 amino acids. Germline V gene lookup returns CDR1 SGHTA and CDR2 FQGTGA. Trimming took 0 bases from V and 7 from J, leaving 16 bases between them. Here the CDR3 reads CASSLTLGEGGNEQFF. In DNA, the CDR3 is TGTGCCAGCAGCTTAACGCTGGGAGAAGGGGGGAATGAGCAGTTCTTC.

This clonotype was counted at least ten times. The chain combines TRBV7-8 with TRBJ2-4; D not resolved. Trimming cost V 5 bases and J 3 bases, with 20 bases left between them. CDR3 size: 17 residues. Germline CDR1 reads SGHVS; CDR2 reads FQNEAQ. CDR3 in DNA: TGTGCCAGCAGCCAATCTTCCATGGGCCATGTCAAAAACATTCAGTACTTC. Its translation is CASSQSSMGHVKNIQYF.

This clonotype was observed many times. The J gene is TRBJ2-7, the V gene TRBV28; no clear D gene. Germline CDR1 MDHEN, CDR2 SYDVKM. This CDR3 is 13 amino acids long. Trimming left V 5 bases short and J 0 bases short, with 8 bases between. DNA for the CDR3: TGTGCCAGCAGTAATCAGGACTCCTACGAGCAGTACTTC. Translated: CASSNQDSYEQYF.

There are many counts of this clonotype. The chain is built from TRBV7-3 and TRBJ2-7; possible D gene TRBD1, 5 bases. V was shortened by 5 bases and J by 3 bases, with 14 bases between the two germline ends. The CDR3 runs 14 residues. Germline-derived CDR1 and CDR2 are SGHTA and FQGTGA. CDR3 region: CASSLDAGFYEQYF. In nucleotides, the CDR3 is TGTGCCAGCAGCCTCGATGCAGGGTTCTACGAGCAGTACTTC.

This clonotype has a count of ten or more. The CDR3 sequence is CASSVIPSTYEQYF. CDR3 nucleotides: TGTGCCAGCAGCGTTATCCCCTCCACCTACGAGCAGTACTTC. The chain employs TRBV7-2 and TRBJ2-7; D is uncertain. CDR1 SGHTA and CDR2 FQGNSA come from the germline V gene. V gave up 5 bases and J gave up 2 bases, with 13 bases separating them. This CDR3 is 14 amino acids long.

This clonotype was counted between two and nine times. The CDR3 region has the DNA TGTGCCTGGAGGGACAGGAACATTCAGTACTTC. This sequence encodes CAWRDRNIQYF. The V call is TRBV30, the J call TRBJ2-4; 7 bases line up with TRBD1. The length of the CDR3 is 11 residues. J was trimmed by 7 bases and V by 3 bases; bases with no gene match: 0. The germline V gene encodes CDR1 GTSNPN and CDR2 SVGIG (reference sequence).

As concerns this clonotype: A much larger clone differs by one base, so this may be a read error. This CDR3 reads CAVNKGGQGDETQYF. CDR3 in DNA: TGTGCCGTCAACAAAGGGGGACAGGGGGACGAGACCCAGTACTTC. The chain is built from TRBV10-3 and TRBJ2-1, with 11 bases lining up with TRBD1. The last part of the DNA fits TRBJ2-5 better; the J call may be wrong. The CDR3 has 15 residues. Germline CDR1 ENHRY, CDR2 SYGVKD.

In the case of this clonotype: Relative to the germline gene, one junction end is altered; a read error may explain this. This chain joins TRBV28 and TRBJ2-3; D might be TRBD2 (5 bases). Per the germline V gene, CDR1 is MDHEN and CDR2 is SYDVKM. The CDR3 contains 14 residues. The CDR3 region is CASSSHGVSYTQYF. As DNA, the CDR3 is TGTGCTAGCAGTTCCCACGGGGTGTCTTATACGCAGTATTTT.

The chain uses TRBV4-1 and TRBJ2-5; D is possibly TRBD1 (5 bases). This CDR3 spans 15 amino acids. The germline V gene has CDR1 MGHRA and CDR2 YSYEKL. The V gene lost 0 bases and the J gene lost 5 bases, with 13 bases spanning the gap. The CDR3 sequence is CASSQEVDSQETQYF. The CDR3 DNA reads as TGCGCCAGCAGCCAAGAAGTCGACAGCCAGGAGACCCAGTACTTC.

This clonotype was detected many times. This chain uses TRBV20-1 with TRBJ1-1; D remains unclear. V lost 6 bases and J 1 base, leaving 12 bases between the germline ends. CDR3 size: 13 residues. Germline V gene sequence: CDR1 DFQATT, CDR2 SNEGSKA (reference sequence). CDR3 in amino acids: CSAGLGANTEAFF. CDR3 in DNA: TGCAGTGCCGGACTCGGCGCGAACACTGAAGCTTTCTTT.

The chain is built from TRBV5-6 and TRBJ2-6; D might be TRBD2 (6 bases). Trimming removed 1 base from V and 0 bases from J, with 11 bases in between. Germline V gene lookup returns CDR1 SGHDT and CDR2 YYEEEE. There are 17 residues in the CDR3. CDR3 in DNA: TGTGCCAGCAGCTTGCTGGGACTTCTCTCTGGGGCCAACGTCCTGACTTTC. This codes for CASSLLGLLSGANVLTF. Complete variable domain (other parts from reference TRBV5-6 and TRBJ2-6): DAGVTQSPTHLIKTRGQQVTLRCSPKSGHDTVSWYQQALGQGPQFIFQYYEEEERQRGNFPDRFSGHQFPNYSSELNVNALLLGDSALYLCASSLLGLLSGANVLTFGAGSRLTVL.

The chain employs TRBV28 and TRBJ2-1; 11 bases match TRBD2. There are 17 residues in the CDR3. Per germline, CDR1 MDHEN and CDR2 SYDVKM. V was clipped by 5 bases and J by 4 bases; unmatched bases: 10. CDR3: CASSPIRTSGSYNEQFF. The CDR3 bases are TGTGCCAGCAGTCCGATAAGAACTAGCGGGAGTTACAATGAGCAGTTCTTC.

This chain joins TRBV7-9 and TRBJ2-7, with D possibly being TRBD1 (5 bases). V lost 5 bases, J lost 0 bases, and 17 bases lay in between. Per the germline V gene, CDR1 is SEHNR and CDR2 is FQNEAQ (reference sequence). The CDR3 sequence is 16 residues long. Here the CDR3 reads CASSPEGVMNSYEQYF. The CDR3 region has the DNA TGTGCCAGCAGCCCAGAAGGGGTTATGAACTCCTACGAGCAGTACTTC.

This clonotype was detected a few times. The chain carries TRBV7-2 and TRBJ1-5, with a weak D call TRBD1 (5 bases). This CDR3 is 14 amino acids long. Between the trimmed V and J ends, which lost 4 bases and 7 bases, there was a span of 14 bases. Germline V gene lookup returns CDR1 SGHTA and CDR2 FQGNSA. In DNA, the CDR3 is TGTGCCAGCAGCTCCCCGAGTGGGGGGCAGCCCCAGCATTTT. This encodes CASSSPSGGQPQHF. Using reference TRBV7-2 and TRBJ1-5 for the parts outside the CDR3, the full variable domain is GAGVSQSPSNKVTEKGKDVELRCDPISGHTALYWYRQSLGQGLEFLIYFQGNSAPDKSGLPSDRFSAERTGGSVSTLTIQRTQQEDSAVYLCASSSPSGGQPQHFGDGTRLSIL.

The gene calls are TRBV4-2 and TRBJ2-7; 14 bases align to TRBD2. The V and J ends lost 3 bases and 8 bases, in that order; junction bases with no gene match: 12. CDR3 length: 17 amino acids. CDR1 LGHNA and CDR2 YNFKEQ come from the germline V gene. The CDR3 region has the DNA TGTGCCAGCAGCCAGGTTGGACTAGCGGGAGGACGACCGCAGCAGTACTTC. Translation: CASSQVGLAGGRPQQYF.

This clonotype came up many times. The rearrangement links TRBV3-1 to TRBJ2-2, with D perhaps TRBD1 or TRBD2 (6 bases each). Deletions cut 4 bases from V and 1 base from J, with 10 bases between. The CDR3 runs to 15 residues. Germline lookup yields CDR1 LGHDT and CDR2 YNNKEL (reference sequence). The CDR3 DNA reads as TGTGCCAGCAGCCGCGGGACACTGAACACCGGGGAGCTGTTTTTT. It yields the protein CASSRGTLNTGELFF.

There are many counts of this clonotype. This chain uses TRBV7-9 with TRBJ2-7; D gene ambiguous. Trimming took 8 bases from V and 2 from J, leaving 13 bases between them. Germline lookup yields CDR1 SEHNR and CDR2 FQNEAQ (reference sequence). CDR3 length: 13 amino acids. CDR3 loop: CASRKDLPYEQYF. CDR3 DNA: TGTGCCAGCCGTAAGGACCTTCCCTACGAGCAGTACTTC.

This clonotype came up a few times. The CDR3 spells CASALGAPGSEAFF. CDR3 nucleotides: TGTGCCAGCGCTCTGGGGGCTCCGGGGTCTGAAGCTTTCTTT. The chain links TRBV3-1 to TRBJ1-1; TRBD1 might be the D (6 bases). The V gene's germline CDR1 is LGHDT and CDR2 YNNKEL (reference sequence). This CDR3 contains 14 residues. V was pared by 8 bases and J by 6 bases, with 19 bases between.

The chain uses TRBV6-1 and TRBJ1-5; D call uncertain. This CDR3 is built from 12 residues. V dropped 10 bases and J dropped 11 bases, with 18 bases sitting between them. The germline CDR1 and CDR2 sequences are MNHNS and SASEGT. The CDR3 coding sequence is TGTGCCACACGTACCGGTTTTCGGGCCCAGCATTTT. Translated, it gives CATRTGFRAQHF.

This clonotype has ten or more counts. The genes are TRBV30 and TRBJ2-7; either TRBD1 or TRBD2 may supply D (5 bases each). The germline V gene encodes CDR1 GTSNPN and CDR2 SVGIG (reference sequence). Trimming shortened V by 1 base and J by 5 bases, and 6 bases separated the two germline ends. The CDR3 loop spans 11 amino acids. CDR3 loop: CAWSGGNEQYF. The CDR3 coding sequence is TGTGCCTGGAGTGGGGGGAACGAGCAGTACTTC.

The table lists this clonotype with many counts. The genes are TRBV27 and TRBJ2-7, with 11 bases fitting TRBD2. The CDR3 contains 17 residues. CDR1 MNHEY and CDR2 SMNVEV come from the germline V gene (reference sequence). After removal of 5 bases from V and 5 bases from J, the junction contained 14 bases not matched to a gene. The CDR3 DNA sequence: TGTGCCAGCAGTGGAACCGGGACTAGCGGATACTCGCACGAGCAGTACTTC. This translates into CASSGTGTSGYSHEQYF.

This clonotype was observed a few times. V usage is TRBV27 and J usage is TRBJ2-2; 8 nucleotides agree with TRBD2. There are 19 residues in the CDR3. Unmatched junction bases numbered 17, after V lost 8 bases and J lost 0 bases. Germline assignment: CDR1 MNHEY and CDR2 SMNVEV (reference sequence). The CDR3 sequence: CASSPRGGPPAANTGELFF. CDR3 DNA sequence: TGTGCCAGCTCTCCACGGGGGGGTCCCCCGGCGGCGAACACCGGGGAGCTGTTTTTT.

This clonotype was recorded many times. The V call is TRBV6-1, the J call TRBJ2-2; 12 nucleotides match TRBD2. Germline trimming cut 5 bases from V and 0 bases from J; bases unmatched to any gene: 7. This CDR3 has 18 residues. Germline lookup yields CDR1 MNHNS and CDR2 SASEGT. CDR3 sequence (DNA): TGTGCCAGCAGTAGTCTAGCGGGAGGGGGCGCGAACACCGGGGAGCTGTTTTTT. It specifies CASSSLAGGGANTGELFF.